The rows below give T cell receptor beta chains drawn from one sample of a study of blood T cells in healthy people across ages. Each CDR3 protein gets one entry after TCRdb re-called the 5' RACE reads with MiXCR. The sample yields fewer than 1,000,000 distinct CDR3 sequences, around two fifths seen once. Material: blood. All receptors come from a man aged 60 to 69 in good health. CDR3s include the opening cysteine and the closing phenylalanine or tryptophan.

TRBJ1-5 | TRBV7-2 | CASSPWVSTQPQHF
TRBJ2-1 | TRBV12-3/TRBV12-4 | CASSLGVRGNEQFF
TRBJ1-6 | TRBV7-6 | CASSAMASHNSPLHF
TRBJ2-2 | TRBV9 | CASSVVGQNTGELFF
TRBJ1-2 | TRBV6-6 | CASSYSQQVTISGYTF
TRBJ1-2 | TRBV3-1 | CASSRGHGGGYTF
TRBJ2-2 | TRBV6-5 | CASSYGGLAGGRTGELFF
TRBJ2-3 | TRBV27 | CASSLRLLDTQYF
TRBJ2-1 | TRBV20-1 | CSARPIDRPSYEQFF
TRBJ2-7 | TRBV11-2 | CASSPGTQQYF
NA | TRBV18 | CASSTAVGGQVFLYEQYF
TRBJ2-7 | TRBV6-5 | CASRPTPGQSYEQYF
TRBJ2-1 | TRBV20-1 | CSAITTRGALYNEQFF
TRBJ1-2 | TRBV20-1 | CSAPQRDYGYTF
TRBJ2-1 | TRBV29-1 | CSVEGTEFSYNEQFF
TRBJ2-1 | TRBV20-1 | CSARVSGRGTGHSYNEQFF
TRBJ2-5 | TRBV20-1 | CSARDRGDPLQETQYF
TRBJ2-7 | TRBV7-6 | CASSPRLTGTMDEQYF
TRBJ2-2 | TRBV30 | CAWSANDRNTGELFF
NA | TRBV27 | CASSFKGPWVETQYF
TRBJ1-1 | TRBV14 | CASSQGDLEGTEAFF
TRBJ1-2 | TRBV5-6 | CASSARQGASGYTF
TRBJ2-7 | TRBV15 | CATSRGGNNNYEQYF
TRBJ1-2 | TRBV20-1 | CSAPRGTGYGYTF
TRBJ1-4 | TRBV20-1 | CSANRGAEKLFF
TRBJ2-7 | TRBV20-1 | CSARDMVGRYEQYF
TRBJ2-1 | TRBV6-6 | CASSYVAGGGQEQFF
TRBJ2-1 | TRBV11-2 | CASSLSDSSYNEQFF